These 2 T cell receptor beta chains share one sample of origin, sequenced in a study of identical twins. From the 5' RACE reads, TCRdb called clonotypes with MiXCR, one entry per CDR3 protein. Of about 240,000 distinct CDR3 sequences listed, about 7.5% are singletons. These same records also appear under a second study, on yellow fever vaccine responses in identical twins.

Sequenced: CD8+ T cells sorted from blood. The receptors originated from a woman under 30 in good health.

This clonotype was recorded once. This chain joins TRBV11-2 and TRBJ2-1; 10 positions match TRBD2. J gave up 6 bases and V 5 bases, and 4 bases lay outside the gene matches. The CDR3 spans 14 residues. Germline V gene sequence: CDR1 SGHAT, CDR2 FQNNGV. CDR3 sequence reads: CASSLSGGANEQFF. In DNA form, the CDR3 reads TGTGCCAGCAGCCTGAGCGGGGGGGCCAATGAGCAGTTCTTC.

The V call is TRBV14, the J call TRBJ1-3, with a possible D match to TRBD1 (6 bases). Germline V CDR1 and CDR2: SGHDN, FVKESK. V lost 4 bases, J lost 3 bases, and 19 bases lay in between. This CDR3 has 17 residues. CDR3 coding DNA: TGTGCCAGCAGCCGAGATTGCATTGGGGGCTGTGGAAACACCATATATTTT. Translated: CASSRDCIGGCGNTIYF.